The rows below give T cell receptor beta chains drawn from one sample of a study of cytomegalovirus exposure and HLA in healthy donors. Clones were read by immunoSEQ multiplex PCR, and TCRdb kept only the in-frame ones, dropping some. The data include about 46,000 clones; the top ten clones carry under 1.3%. Material: PBMCs. These receptor sequences come from a woman aged 40 to 55 in good health and CMV-seronegative. CDR3s include the opening cysteine and the closing phenylalanine or tryptophan. A D gene is named only where the DNA matches it firmly.

j_call | d_call | v_call | cdr3_nt | cdr3_aa
TRBJ2-6 | . | TRBV18 | TGTGCCAGCTCACCACGCGGCCAGTTGAACTCTGGGGCCAACGTCCTGACTTTC | CASSPRGQLNSGANVLTF
TRBJ2-2 | . | TRBV9 | TGTGCCAGCAGCGTATCCGGCGGGAACACCGGGGAGCTGTTTTTT | CASSVSGGNTGELFF
TRBJ2-7 | TRBD2 | TRBV7-2 | TGTGCCAGCACCAACTCAGCGGGAGGGCCTTACGAGCAGTACTTC | CASTNSAGGPYEQYF
TRBJ2-1 | TRBD2 | TRBV4-3 | TGCGCCAGCAGCCAGGCCCTAGCGGGAGGGATCCATGAGCAGTTCTTC | CASSQALAGGIHEQFF
TRBJ1-1 | . | TRBV5-4 | TGTGCCAGCAGCGGGGAAGAGGACAGCTACTTCGCGGAAGCTTTCTTT | CASSGEEDSYFAEAFF
TRBJ2-1 | TRBD2 | TRBV29-1 | TGCAGCGTTGTTCCGACTAGCGGGAGTCACAATGAGCAGTTCTTC | CSVVPTSGSHNEQFF
TRBJ2-7 | . | TRBV28 | TGTGCCAGCAGTTCATTGAACCTTACAGTTATCTACGAGCAGTACTTC | CASSSLNLTVIYEQYF
TRBJ1-1 | . | TRBV19 | TGTGCCAGTAGTGGATTACAGGGTGGGGGGAACACTGAAGCTTTCTTT | CASSGLQGGGNTEAFF
TRBJ2-3 | TRBD2 | TRBV29-1 | TGCAGCGTTGGCGGGAGAAATGGAGATACGCAGTATTTT | CSVGGRNGDTQYF
TRBJ2-7 | TRBD2 | TRBV5-1 | TGCGCCAGCAGCGCGCGGACTAGCACGGGGGCCGAGCAGTACTTC | CASSARTSTGAEQYF
TRBJ2-7 | TRBD1 | TRBV5-4 | TGTGCCAGCACCACACTGGGACAGGGGCGGGACGAGCAGTACTTC | CASTTLGQGRDEQYF
TRBJ1-1 | TRBD1 | TRBV9 | TGTGCCAGCAGCCGGGGGGGGAGGACAGGGGACTTTGGCGCTGAAGCTTTCTTT | CASSRGGRTGDFGAEAFF
TRBJ2-1 | TRBD2 | TRBV7-9 | TGTGCCAGCAGCCTAGTGGGACTAGCGTACAATGAGCAGTTCTTC | CASSLVGLAYNEQFF
TRBJ1-2 | . | TRBV20-1 | TGCAGTGCCCCACGGACAGTCCTCCACACCTTC | CSAPRTVLHTF
TRBJ2-7 | TRBD1 | TRBV28 | TGTGCCAGCAGTTCCCCCGGGACAGGGAATCGCCACGAGCAGTACTTC | CASSSPGTGNRHEQYF
TRBJ2-1 | TRBD2 | TRBV5-1 | TGCGCCAGCCGACTTAGCGGGAGCTCCTACAATGAGCAGTTCTTC | CASRLSGSSYNEQFF
TRBJ2-5 | . | TRBV19 | TGTGCCAGTACGGGGGGCGCTGCGTCAGAGACCCAGTACTTC | CASTGGAASETQYF
TRBJ2-7 | . | TRBV4-3 | TGCGCCAGCAGCCAAGGCATAGCCGTCTACGAGCAGTACTTC | CASSQGIAVYEQYF
TRBJ2-7 | . | TRBV7-6 | TGTGCCAGCAGCCAGGCCAGTACCTACGAGCAGTACTTC | CASSQASTYEQYF
TRBJ1-1 | . | TRBV9 | TGTGCCAGCAGCCCACAGGGTTTCGGGAACACTGAAGCTTTCTTT | CASSPQGFGNTEAFF
TRBJ1-4 | . | TRBV6-5 | TGTGCCAGCAGCCGACGTGACACCTCTAATGAAAAACTGTTTTTT | CASSRRDTSNEKLFF
TRBJ1-2 | TRBD1 | TRBV2 | TGTGCCAGCAGAGCAGGGGGCTCTTATGGCTACACCTTC | CASRAGGSYGYTF